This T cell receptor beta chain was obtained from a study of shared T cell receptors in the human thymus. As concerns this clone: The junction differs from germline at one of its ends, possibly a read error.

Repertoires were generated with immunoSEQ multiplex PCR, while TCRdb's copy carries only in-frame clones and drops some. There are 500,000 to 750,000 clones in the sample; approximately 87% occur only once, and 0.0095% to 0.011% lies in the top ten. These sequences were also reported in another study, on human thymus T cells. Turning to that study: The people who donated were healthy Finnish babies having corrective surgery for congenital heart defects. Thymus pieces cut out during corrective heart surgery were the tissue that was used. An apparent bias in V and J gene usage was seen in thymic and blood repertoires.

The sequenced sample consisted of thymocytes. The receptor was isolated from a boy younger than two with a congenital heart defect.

In DNA, the CDR3 is TGTGCCAGCAGTTTCGCTACCTGGACGGGAGGCCTGTTC. Amino acid sequence: CASSFATWTGGLF. This chain connects TRBV28 to TRBJ2-7, with 7 positions matching TRBD2. The CDR3 loop spans 13 amino acids. Germline lookup yields CDR1 MDHEN and CDR2 SYDVKM.